The 31 T cell receptor beta chains in this list originate from one sample, sequenced in a study of identical twins. TCRdb itself ran the 5' RACE reads through MiXCR, one entry per CDR3 protein. The sample gives some 760,000 distinct CDR3 sequences, over 15% of which show up once; about 12% is in the top ten. These data also formed part of another study, on T cells expressing NK-cell markers.

The sample consisted of PBMCs. All receptors derive from a woman aged 18 to 35 in good health.

The V call is TRBV6-1, the J call TRBJ1-5; 7 nucleotides match TRBD1. CDR1 is MNHNS and CDR2 is SASEGT in the germline V gene. This CDR3 is built from 15 residues. V trimming: 6 bases; J trimming: 9 bases; junction bases outside the gene matches: 14. The CDR3 is CASRDGTAGKGPQHF. The CDR3 coding sequence is TGTGCCAGCAGAGATGGGACAGCGGGGAAGGGGCCCCAGCATTTT.

V usage is TRBV12-3 or TRBV12-4 and J usage is TRBJ2-2; maybe TRBD1 (5 bases). V lost 3 bases and J 5 bases, leaving 10 bases between the germline ends. CDR3 size: 14 residues. The CDR3 bases are TGTGCCAGCAGTTTTCAGTACAGGACCGGGGAGCTGTTTTTT. This encodes CASSFQYRTGELFF.

This clonotype was picked up a small number of times. This chain uses TRBV12-3 or TRBV12-4 with TRBJ2-7; TRBD1 is a possible D gene (6 bases). V was pared by 5 bases and J by 4 bases, with 18 bases between. This CDR3 contains 15 residues. The CDR3 DNA reads as TGTGCCAGCAGTCCCGAGAGGGGGATACAATACGAGCAGTACTTC. It codes for CASSPERGIQYEQYF.

This chain links TRBV12-3 or TRBV12-4 with TRBJ2-1; 13 nucleotides line up with TRBD2. The V segment lost 6 bases and the J segment 4 bases; nucleotides outside the gene matches: 6. The CDR3 contains 16 residues. The CDR3 here is CASSPGLAGVYNEQFF. CDR3 nucleotide sequence: TGTGCCAGCAGCCCTGGACTAGCGGGGGTGTACAATGAGCAGTTCTTC.

The rearrangement joins TRBV12-3 or TRBV12-4 to TRBJ1-5; D is unclear. Trimming pared 3 bases from V and 6 bases from J, leaving 15 bases between. CDR3 size: 15 residues. CDR3 bases: TGTGCCAGCAGTTTTTGGGGTGGTAGGCTTCAGCCCCAGCATTTT. Translating gives CASSFWGGRLQPQHF.

The chain combines TRBV10-3 with TRBJ2-3, with D perhaps matching TRBD1 or TRBD2 (6 bases each). From germline, CDR1 is ENHRY and CDR2 SYGVKD. The V gene lost 6 bases and the J gene lost 2 bases, with 21 bases spanning the gap. The length of the CDR3 is 17 residues. The CDR3 reads CAIRGAQGLGDTDTQYF. CDR3 in DNA: TGTGCCATCAGGGGGGCGCAGGGACTTGGGGACACAGATACGCAGTATTTT.

The table lists this clonotype with a few counts. The chain combines TRBV15 with TRBJ2-5; 9 positions agree with TRBD2. V dropped 1 base and J dropped 5; count of bases not matched to a gene: 8. The germline V gene has CDR1 LNHNV and CDR2 YYDKDF (reference sequence). This CDR3 has 16 residues. CDR3 region: CATSRGSSGRMETQYF. CDR3 DNA sequence: TGTGCCACCAGCAGAGGCAGTAGCGGGAGAATGGAGACCCAGTACTTC.

This clonotype was detected only a few times. In DNA, the CDR3 is TGTGCCAGCTCACCAGGTTCGGGGACGGCCTATGGCTACACCTTC. Its translation: CASSPGSGTAYGYTF. The chain has TRBV18 and TRBJ1-2; possibly TRBD1 for D (5 bases). The CDR3 covers 15 residues. Deletions cut 2 bases from V and 4 bases from J, with 14 bases between. Germline lookup yields CDR1 KGHSH and CDR2 LQKENI.

This clonotype has just a few counts. This chain joins TRBV10-3 and TRBJ2-7; no clear D. V was trimmed by 0 bases and J by 3 bases, leaving 6 bases between them. This CDR3 is built from 13 residues. Per the germline V gene, CDR1 is ENHRY and CDR2 is SYGVKD. The CDR3 bases are TGTGCCATCAGTGAGTCTACGATCTACGAGCAGTACTTC. Its protein is CAISESTIYEQYF.

The chain links TRBV20-1 to TRBJ1-6; tentative D call: TRBD1 (6 bases). Trimming cost V 2 bases and J 4 bases, with 12 bases left between them. The CDR3 is 15 amino acids. Germline-derived CDR1 and CDR2 are DFQATT and SNEGSKA (reference sequence). Here the CDR3 DNA reads TGCAGTGCTAGACCAGGGGACACTTATAATTCACCCCTCCACTTT. Translation gives CSARPGDTYNSPLHF.

This clonotype was counted at least ten times. This chain joins TRBV6-1 and TRBJ2-3, with a weak D call TRBD2 (6 bases). This CDR3 has 13 amino acids. From germline, CDR1 is MNHNS and CDR2 SASEGT. V was shortened by 8 bases and J by 7 bases, with 16 bases between the two germline ends. In nucleotides, the CDR3 is TGTGCCAGCGGGAGCGGGTTAATATATACGCAGTATTTT. Encoded protein: CASGSGLIYTQYF.

This clonotype was detected a few times. The V gene is TRBV19, the J gene TRBJ2-3, with D uncertain. The germline gives CDR1 LNHDA, CDR2 SQIVND (reference sequence). CDR3 size: 14 residues. V was clipped by 9 bases and J by 0 bases, with 13 bases between them. CDR3 sequence reads: CASTRVGSTDTQYF. For the CDR3, the DNA is TGTGCCAGCACCAGAGTTGGGAGCACAGATACGCAGTATTTT.

The chain is built from TRBV15 and TRBJ2-2; unclear D gene. The length of the CDR3 is 14 residues. Trimming removed 0 bases at V and 6 bases at J, with 8 bases between. The V gene's germline CDR1 is LNHNV and CDR2 YYDKDF (reference sequence). The CDR3 sequence: CATSREGFPGELFF. The CDR3 nucleotides read TGTGCCACCAGCAGAGAAGGGTTTCCCGGGGAGCTGTTTTTT.

There are a few counts of this clonotype. This chain links TRBV7-2 with TRBJ2-2; D is possibly TRBD2 (6 bases). Trimming cost V 0 bases and J 6 bases, with 11 bases left between them. CDR1 is SGHTA and CDR2 is FQGNSA in the germline V gene. This CDR3 has 15 residues. The CDR3 sequence: CASSLAGGAPGELFF. In DNA form, the CDR3 reads TGTGCCAGCAGCTTAGCCGGCGGGGCGCCCGGGGAGCTGTTTTTT.

This clonotype has only a few counts. The CDR3 sequence is CASSPDRGLRNEQFF. The CDR3 DNA reads as TGTGCCAGCAGCCCGGACAGGGGGCTCAGGAATGAGCAGTTCTTC. This chain links TRBV7-9 with TRBJ2-1, with 11 bases lining up with TRBD1. The CDR3 length is 15 residues. V trimming: 5 bases; J trimming: 7 bases; junction bases outside the gene matches: 7. Germline CDR1 and CDR2: SEHNR and FQNEAQ (reference sequence).

This chain uses TRBV5-1 with TRBJ1-2; weak D call: TRBD1 (5 bases). This CDR3 has 13 amino acids. Germline V gene sequence: CDR1 SGHRS, CDR2 YFSETQ. V lost 2 bases and J 8 bases, leaving 13 bases between the germline ends. For the CDR3, the DNA is TGCGCCAGCAGCTTATCAGGGTTTGAGGGCTACACCTTC. Protein product: CASSLSGFEGYTF.

This clonotype appeared a few times. The CDR3 is CASSLIGGNYEQYF. The CDR3 DNA sequence: TGTGCCAGCAGTTTAATCGGGGGCAACTACGAGCAGTACTTC. The V gene is TRBV12-3 or TRBV12-4, the J gene TRBJ2-7; perhaps D is TRBD1 or TRBD2 (6 bases each). The ends were cut back, 2 bases at V and 3 bases at J, with 11 bases in the middle. The CDR3 is 14 residues long.

The chain has TRBV10-3 and TRBJ2-7; 9 positions agree with TRBD2. In germline, CDR1 is ENHRY, CDR2 SYGVKD. The CDR3 is 14 amino acids. V shed 11 bases, J shed 6 bases, and the junction held 14 bases outside the gene matches. The CDR3: CASAGTSLLREQYF. The CDR3 region has the DNA TGTGCCTCCGCAGGGACTAGCCTTTTACGCGAGCAGTACTTC.

At least ten counts were recorded for this clonotype. The J gene is TRBJ1-4, the V gene TRBV3-1, with unresolved D. This CDR3 has 16 amino acids. CDR1 and CDR2 (germline): LGHDT, YNNKEL (reference sequence). Trimming stripped 3 bases from V and 6 bases from J, with 17 bases between. This CDR3 reads CASSHPKSGAYEKLFF. In nucleotides, the CDR3 is TGTGCCAGCAGCCACCCAAAATCGGGCGCCTATGAAAAACTGTTTTTT.

This clonotype was counted between two and nine times. The chain employs TRBV20-1 and TRBJ2-1; 8 bases are a match to TRBD2. This CDR3 spans 13 amino acids. J was trimmed by 10 bases and V by 5 bases; bases with no gene match: 10. Looked up from germline, CDR1 is DFQATT and CDR2 is SNEGSKA (reference sequence). The CDR3 here is CSASRTSSVEQFF. The CDR3 region has the DNA TGCAGTGCTTCACGGACTAGCTCGGTGGAGCAGTTCTTC.

This clonotype was counted only a few times. The gene calls are TRBV6-2 or TRBV6-3 and TRBJ2-1; 7 bases fit TRBD2. V shed 6 bases and J 0 bases; nucleotides not matched to a gene: 23. The CDR3 loop spans 21 amino acids. Looked up from germline, CDR1 is MNHEY and CDR2 is SVGEGT. The CDR3 here is CASSSPIRRASGASSYNEQFF. The CDR3 DNA reads as TGTGCCAGCAGCTCTCCAATCCGTAGGGCTAGCGGTGCGAGCTCCTACAATGAGCAGTTCTTC.

This chain joins TRBV25-1 and TRBJ2-1; D is unclear. Germline CDR1 reads MGHDK; CDR2 reads SYGVNS. This CDR3 is built from 12 residues. V lost 4 bases to trimming and J lost 8 bases, with 9 bases between them. CDR3: CASSVRSDEQFF. The DNA of the CDR3 is TGTGCCAGCAGTGTCCGATCGGATGAGCAGTTCTTC. The variable domain in full, with the rest retrieved from reference TRBV25-1 and TRBJ2-1, is EADIYQTPRYLVIGTGKKITLECSQTMGHDKMYWYQQDPGMELHLIHYSYGVNSTEKGDLSSESTVSRIRTEHFPLTLESARPSHTSQYLCASSVRSDEQFFGPGTRLTVL.

This clonotype was counted between two and nine times. The chain carries TRBV6-2 or TRBV6-3 and TRBJ2-5; D not certain. The V end was cut by 6 bases, the J end by 4 bases, with 12 bases between. The germline CDR1 and CDR2 sequences are MNHEY and SVGEGT. This CDR3 comprises 13 residues. The chain's CDR3 is CASSATTLETQYF. The CDR3 bases are TGTGCCAGCAGCGCCACAACCCTAGAGACCCAGTACTTC.

There are many counts of this clonotype. The V and J genes are TRBV6-5 and TRBJ2-1; no definite D call. The CDR3 is 13 residues long. Germline V gene data show CDR1 as MNHEY and CDR2 as SVGAGI. The V end was cut by 0 bases, the J end by 4 bases, with 4 bases between. DNA of the CDR3: TGTGCCAGCAGTTACTCTGGGTACAATGAGCAGTTCTTC. It yields the protein CASSYSGYNEQFF.

This clonotype has a handful of counts. The rearrangement uses TRBV12-3 or TRBV12-4 and TRBJ1-6, with D unclear. This CDR3 is 14 amino acids long. Trimming took off 6 bases at V and 7 bases at J, with 13 bases between the two ends. Here the CDR3 DNA reads TGTGCCAGCAGCCTCGGGTGGCGGAATTCACCCCTCCACTTT. Protein sequence: CASSLGWRNSPLHF.

The chain links TRBV30 to TRBJ1-6; D is unresolved. Trimming took off 0 bases at V and 7 bases at J, with 10 bases between the two ends. Germline V gene data show CDR1 as GTSNPN and CDR2 as SVGIG (reference sequence). The CDR3 is 14 residues long. CDR3 DNA sequence: TGTGCCTGGAGTGTGAGGCAGCCCAATTCACCCCTCCACTTT. Amino acids: CAWSVRQPNSPLHF.

The table lists this clonotype with a few counts. The rearrangement joins TRBV5-1 to TRBJ2-3; D not resolved. The length of the CDR3 is 14 residues. Germline CDR1 SGHRS, CDR2 YFSETQ. V gave up 1 base and J gave up 4 bases, with 10 bases separating them. DNA for the CDR3: TGCGCCAGCAGCTTGAATCCTACAGCAGATACGCAGTATTTT. This translates into CASSLNPTADTQYF.

This clonotype has ten or more counts. The gene calls are TRBV7-2 and TRBJ2-7; 11 nucleotides match TRBD2. This CDR3 is 14 amino acids long. CDR1 and CDR2 (germline): SGHTA, FQGNSA. The ends lost 5 bases at V and 6 bases at J; junction bases unmatched: 6. Here the CDR3 DNA reads TGTGCCAGCAGCCTGACTAGCGGGAAGGTCGAGCAGTACTTC. Translated, it gives CASSLTSGKVEQYF.

The chain carries TRBV12-3 or TRBV12-4 and TRBJ2-7; TRBD1 aligns across 7 bases. Trimming at V came to 3 bases and at J to 8 bases, leaving 7 bases not matched to a gene. This CDR3 has 13 residues. The CDR3: CASSLDRFTKQYF. The DNA for the CDR3 is TGTGCCAGCAGTTTGGACAGGTTTACTAAGCAGTACTTC.

This clonotype has a handful of counts. V is TRBV7-9 and J is TRBJ1-2; D remains ambiguous. Germline loops: CDR1 SEHNR, CDR2 FQNEAQ (reference sequence). The CDR3 has 8 residues. V dropped 5 bases and J dropped 10 bases, with 2 bases sitting between them. The CDR3: CASSLYTF. The CDR3 bases are TGTGCCAGCAGCCTCTACACCTTC. Full variable domain (remainder filled in from reference TRBV7-9 and TRBJ1-2): DTGVSQNPRHKITKRGQNVTFRCDPISEHNRLYWYRQTLGQGPEFLTYFQNEAQLEKSRLLSDRFSAERPKGSFSTLEIQRTEQGDSAMYLCASSLYTFGSGTRLTVV.

This clonotype was counted only a few times. The V call is TRBV6-2 or TRBV6-3, the J call TRBJ2-2, with D perhaps being TRBD1 or TRBD2 (5 bases each). CDR3 size: 14 residues. Germline V gives CDR1 MNHEY, CDR2 SVGEGT. The V gene lost 2 bases and the J gene lost 5 bases, with 9 bases spanning the gap. CDR3 amino acids: CASSYRGGTGELFF. The CDR3 DNA reads TGTGCCAGCAGTTACAGGGGCGGGACCGGGGAGCTGTTTTTT.